These 26 T cell receptor beta chains share one sample of origin, sequenced in a study of T-cell reconstitution after alpha-beta-depleted transplantation in children. Researchers prepared the TCRbeta library using unique molecular identifiers, the study reports. Via MiXCR, TCRdb re-called the PCR reads, giving one row per CDR3 protein. The table records 300,000 to 350,000 distinct CDR3 sequences, 23% of them present only once. Material: PBMCs, mostly from graft donor cells, obtained 180 days after TCRalphabeta/CD19-depleted stem cell transplant. The source of these receptors is a male patient younger than 18 who had a stem cell transplant for acute lymphoblastic leukemia, so the T cells may come from the graft donor.

This clonotype occurred a few times. The genes are TRBV12-3 or TRBV12-4 and TRBJ2-7; TRBD1 is a possible D gene (5 bases). Trimming removed 3 bases at V and 3 bases at J, with 9 bases between. The CDR3 has 13 amino acids. The CDR3 is CASSFNRYYEQYF. As DNA, the CDR3 is TGTGCCAGCAGTTTCAACAGGTACTACGAGCAGTACTTC.

V usage is TRBV29-1 and J usage is TRBJ1-2; tentative D call: TRBD1 (6 bases). The V end was cut by 0 bases, the J end by 8 bases, with 16 bases between. Germline CDR1 SQVTM, CDR2 ANQGSEA. There are 14 residues in the CDR3. The CDR3 bases are TGCAGCGTTGAAGAGGGACAAGCGGAGGGGGGCTACACCTTC. It translates to CSVEEGQAEGGYTF.

This clonotype was seen a handful of times. The chain links TRBV7-6 to TRBJ2-7, with D maybe TRBD2 (6 bases). The CDR3 contains 15 residues. The germline V and J ends were trimmed by 4 bases and 3 bases, with 16 bases remaining between them. CDR1 is SGHVS and CDR2 is FNYEAQ in the germline V gene. The CDR3 loop reads CASSSLRLGIYEQYF. CDR3 coding DNA: TGTGCCAGCAGCTCCCTGCGACTAGGTATCTACGAGCAGTACTTC.

The chain combines TRBV4-1 with TRBJ2-4, with D maybe TRBD1 (5 bases). V shed 3 bases and J shed 8 bases, with 20 bases lying between them. Germline lookup yields CDR1 MGHRA and CDR2 YSYEKL. This CDR3 region has 16 residues. The CDR3 DNA reads TGCGCCAGCAGCCATCCAGCGAGACAGAAGACAGACATTCAGTACTTC. This codes for CASSHPARQKTDIQYF.

This clonotype was recorded many times. The chain couples TRBV5-1 to TRBJ2-7, with no clear D. The CDR3 sequence is 12 residues long. Trimming cost V 4 bases and J 4 bases, with 9 bases left between them. Germline V CDR1 and CDR2: SGHRS, YFSETQ. The CDR3: CASSPGGYEQYF. DNA for the CDR3: TGCGCCAGCAGCCCGGGCGGTTACGAGCAGTACTTC.

Turning to this clonotype: A clone one base away is much larger, so this may be a read error. The chain employs TRBV28 and TRBJ2-1; 10 bases are shared with TRBD1. This CDR3 is built from 15 residues. Germline loops: CDR1 MDHEN, CDR2 SYDVKM. CDR3 residues: CVSSLSGTGANEQFF. CDR3 nucleotides: TGTGTCAGCAGTTTGTCAGGGACAGGGGCCAATGAGCAGTTCTTC.

This clonotype was seen a few times. The CDR3 nucleotides read TGTGCCAGCAGCGCCTACAGGGGAAGCGAGGCCAAAAACATTCAGTACTTC. Amino acids: CASSAYRGSEAKNIQYF. The chain uses TRBV9 and TRBJ2-4; 7 bases line up with TRBD1. The CDR3 has 17 residues. Unmatched junction bases numbered 10, after V lost 3 bases and J lost 1 base. Germline V lookup: CDR1 SGDLS, CDR2 YYNGEE.

This clonotype appeared a few times. V usage is TRBV5-1 and J usage is TRBJ2-5; 12 nucleotides align to TRBD2. Trimming at V came to 2 bases and at J to 5 bases, leaving 7 bases not matched to a gene. The CDR3 length is 16 residues. From germline, CDR1 is SGHRS and CDR2 YFSETQ. The CDR3 DNA sequence: TGCGCCAGCAGCTTCCTAGGACTAGCGGGAAGGGAGACCCAGTACTTC. It codes for CASSFLGLAGRETQYF. The whole variable domain, filled in from reference TRBV5-1 and TRBJ2-5, reads KAGVTQTPRYLIKTRGQQVTLSCSPISGHRSVSWYQQTPGQGLQFLFEYFSETQRNKGNFPGRFSGRQFSNSRSEMNVSTLELGDSALYLCASSFLGLAGRETQYFGPGTRLLVL.

This chain uses TRBV4-1 with TRBJ2-7; 9 bases align to TRBD2. The germline CDR1 and CDR2 sequences are MGHRA and YSYEKL. Unmatched junction bases numbered 7, after V lost 0 bases and J lost 4 bases. The CDR3 is 16 amino acids. The CDR3 sequence: CASSQDKGLARYEQYF. The CDR3 coding sequence is TGCGCCAGCAGCCAAGACAAGGGACTAGCTAGGTACGAGCAGTACTTC.

The V gene is TRBV14, the J gene TRBJ1-1; D not certain. Germline V gene lookup returns CDR1 SGHDN and CDR2 FVKESK. Trimming stripped 0 bases from V and 1 base from J, with 6 bases between. The length of the CDR3 is 14 residues. This chain's CDR3 is CASSQDWGNTEAFF. DNA of the CDR3: TGTGCCAGCAGCCAAGATTGGGGGAACACTGAAGCTTTCTTT. Full variable domain (missing parts from reference TRBV14 and TRBJ1-1): EAGVTQFPSHSVIEKGQTVTLRCDPISGHDNLYWYRRVMGKEIKFLLHFVKESKQDESGMPNNRFLAERTGGTYSTLKVQPAELEDSGVYFCASSQDWGNTEAFFGQGTRLTVV.

This clonotype was recorded a few times. The J gene is TRBJ2-3, the V gene TRBV6-5, with D tentatively TRBD1 or TRBD2 (7 bases each). V dropped 4 bases and J dropped 3 bases, with 14 bases sitting between them. The germline V gene encodes CDR1 MNHEY and CDR2 SVGAGI. The CDR3 is made up of 15 amino acids. The CDR3 protein is CASSSQGGGTDTQYF. In DNA form, the CDR3 reads TGTGCCAGCAGTTCCCAGGGGGGGGGGACAGATACGCAGTATTTT.

This clonotype was seen a few times. V and J are TRBV19 and TRBJ1-5; D is uncertain. The V end lost 6 bases, the J end lost 2 bases, and 8 bases lay between the germline ends. This CDR3 spans 13 amino acids. CDR1 is LNHDA and CDR2 is SQIVND in the germline V gene (reference sequence). The CDR3 nucleotides are TGTGCCAGTAGGGGCCGGGGCAATCAGCCCCAGCATTTT. It specifies CASRGRGNQPQHF.

The rearrangement links TRBV10-2 to TRBJ2-3; D tentatively reads TRBD1 or TRBD2 (6 bases each). Trimming took 4 bases from V and 1 from J, leaving 15 bases between them. The CDR3 is 16 residues long. CDR1 and CDR2 from the germline V gene are WSHSY and SAAADI. For the CDR3, the DNA is TGCGCCAGCAGTGGGAGGGGGACGCGGGGCACAGATACGCAGTATTTT. Residues: CASSGRGTRGTDTQYF.

This clonotype was counted only a few times. Here the CDR3 reads CSARKGDYGYTF. DNA of the CDR3: TGCAGTGCTAGAAAGGGGGACTATGGCTACACCTTC. This sequence joins TRBV20-1 and TRBJ1-2, with D possibly TRBD1 on 6 matching bases. The V end lost 2 bases, the J end lost 3 bases, and 7 bases lay between the germline ends. CDR1 and CDR2 from the germline V gene are DFQATT and SNEGSKA (reference sequence). The CDR3 spans 12 residues.

The V gene is TRBV13, the J gene TRBJ2-1; the D is unclear. Germline CDR1 and CDR2: PRHDT and FYEKMQ (reference sequence). This CDR3 has 17 amino acids. The germline V and J ends were trimmed by 2 bases and 7 bases, with 21 bases remaining between them. Here the CDR3 DNA reads TGTGCCAGCAGCTTAAAAGTGACCCGTTTCCTCCCGAATGAGCAGTTCTTC. Residues: CASSLKVTRFLPNEQFF.

The rearrangement uses TRBV12-3 or TRBV12-4 and TRBJ2-5, with D hard to call. V shed 3 bases and J shed 3 bases, with 8 bases lying between them. The CDR3 loop spans 13 amino acids. The CDR3 DNA reads TGTGCCAGCAGTTTTCCTAGGGAAGAGACCCAGTACTTC. Translating it yields CASSFPREETQYF.

V and J are TRBV5-6 and TRBJ1-5, with D perhaps TRBD1 (5 bases). The CDR3 contains 15 residues. Germline V CDR1 and CDR2: SGHDT, YYEEEE. V lost 0 bases, J lost 7 bases, and 14 bases lay in between. CDR3: CASSLAGTARQPQHF. The DNA for the CDR3 is TGTGCCAGCAGCTTGGCCGGGACGGCAAGGCAGCCCCAGCATTTT.

The chain couples TRBV12-3 or TRBV12-4 to TRBJ1-3; TRBD1 matches 9 bases. The CDR3 contains 15 residues. V dropped 6 bases and J dropped 5; count of bases not matched to a gene: 8. CDR3 amino acids: CASSSGTGFRNTIYF. The CDR3 nucleotides read TGTGCCAGCAGCTCCGGGACAGGGTTTCGAAACACCATATATTTT.

This clonotype came up a few times. The chain has TRBV30 and TRBJ1-5; the D gene is possibly TRBD1 (5 bases). This CDR3 region has 13 residues. Germline-derived CDR1 and CDR2 are GTSNPN and SVGIG (reference sequence). Trimming took off 0 bases at V and 5 bases at J, with 8 bases between the two ends. The CDR3 nucleotides read TGTGCCTGGAGTGTAGGCAGGGATCAGCCCCAGCATTTT. Its translation: CAWSVGRDQPQHF. Based on the CDR3 plus reference TRBV30 and TRBJ1-5, the full variable domain is SQTIHQWPATLVQPVGSPLSLECTVEGTSNPNLYWYRQAAGRGLQLLFYSVGIGQISSEVPQNLSASRPQDRQFILSSKKLLLSDSGFYLCAWSVGRDQPQHFGDGTRLSIL.

This rearrangement joins TRBV11-2 to TRBJ2-2, with TRBD2 matching 8 bases. The ends lost 2 bases at V and 7 bases at J; junction bases unmatched: 12. The CDR3 covers 17 residues. Germline CDR1 SGHAT, CDR2 FQNNGV. The CDR3 coding sequence is TGTGCCAGCAGCTTATATCCCCTAGCGGGTTCGATCGGGGAGCTGTTTTTT. This encodes CASSLYPLAGSIGELFF.

This clonotype showed up many times. The rearrangement links TRBV29-1 to TRBJ1-1; D uncertain. With 3 bases removed from V and 6 bases from J, the gap between germline ends came to 11 bases. This CDR3 is built from 12 residues. Per germline, CDR1 SQVTM and CDR2 ANQGSEA. Written as DNA, the CDR3 is TGCAGCGTTGAGGGAAGGGATCCTGAAGCTTTCTTT. It yields the protein CSVEGRDPEAFF.

The CDR3 DNA reads as TGTGCCAGCAGTTTATTGGGCCAAAAATACGAGCAGTACTTC. Amino acid sequence: CASSLLGQKYEQYF. The J gene is TRBJ2-7, the V gene TRBV27; no reliable D call. Trimming stripped 1 base from V and 4 bases from J, with 11 bases between. This CDR3 is built from 14 residues. Germline V CDR1 and CDR2: MNHEY, SMNVEV (reference sequence).

This clonotype has more than one count but fewer than ten. The chain links TRBV11-2 to TRBJ2-1, with no clear D. The V end was cut by 2 bases, the J end by 13 bases, with 15 bases between. The CDR3 runs to 13 residues. Germline CDR1 and CDR2: SGHAT and FQNNGV. The CDR3 DNA follows: TGTGCCAGCAGCTTATACCGCAGACCGCTTCAGTTCTTC. This gives the protein CASSLYRRPLQFF.

This clonotype has more than one count but fewer than ten. The chain combines TRBV5-1 with TRBJ2-7; 9 nucleotides match TRBD2. Germline lookup yields CDR1 SGHRS and CDR2 YFSETQ. V was clipped by 0 bases and J by 7 bases; unmatched bases: 11. There are 16 residues in the CDR3. This CDR3 reads CASSLAPVAGVGEQYF. The CDR3 DNA is TGCGCCAGCAGCTTGGCTCCCGTAGCGGGAGTGGGGGAGCAGTACTTC.

The chain employs TRBV29-1 and TRBJ2-3; perhaps TRBD1 as D (5 bases). Per germline, CDR1 SQVTM and CDR2 ANQGSEA. Trimming pared 5 bases from V and 2 bases from J, leaving 11 bases between. CDR3 length: 13 amino acids. CDR3 DNA: TGCAGCGTTCGCGGCAGGGCCACAGATACGCAGTATTTT. This translates into CSVRGRATDTQYF.

V is TRBV21-1 and J is TRBJ2-7. TRBV21-1 is shown as a pseudogene. The CDR3 runs 11 residues. The CDR3 nucleotides are TGTGCCAGGGGGATGGGAAGCGAGCAGTACTTC. Encoded protein: CARGMGSEQYF.